This T cell receptor (beta chain) was recovered during a study of immune cell composition in non-small cell lung cancer (dated by TCRdb to 2015 to 2018). Regarding the research as a whole: Histologic subtype, mainly lung adenocarcinoma or squamous cell carcinoma, was assigned on the basis of H&E together with p63, CK5, Napsin A and TTF-1 immunohistochemistry. Adaptive Biotechnologies TCR-beta sequencing was carried out on 34 to 35 paired NSCLC tumour and non-adjacent lung specimens, as well as on about 25 tumour-only specimens. In supplementary cohort #1, which comprised 10 lung adenocarcinoma cases, paired tumour/lung TCR-beta sequencing was performed and TIL populations were generated so that tumour reactivity could be assessed. Four tumour specimens with TCR-beta data were of rare histological subtypes and were excluded from the subtype comparisons.

On this clone: Its specific antigen is unknown. Base qualities were left out, and no much larger clone turns up one base away.

CDR1 is given as SGHAT and CDR2 as FQDESV, both from the germline V gene (reference sequence). From the cysteine through the phenylalanine, the CDR3 covers 15 amino acids. The read is trimmed to its CDR3 DNA, 45 bases read in frame from base 1. The germline V end is reduced by 7 bases and the J end by 7 bases; junction bases left unmatched: 10. The paper's findings and limits, for the study overall: No significant correlation was found between tumour TCR-beta clonality and smoking pack-years. Nearly half of NSCLC cases had tumour-associated clones >0.5%, found in 33% of adenocarcinomas compared with 75% to 80% of squamous carcinomas. Lung squamous cell carcinoma tumours had significantly higher Top 10 clone scores and productive clonality than lung adenocarcinoma tumours. Only 10 cases were included in the reactivity cohort, and sequence sharing between tumour-reactive clones and the dominant in vivo tumour-associated clones was not shown. Across roughly 9 adenocarcinoma cases, the maximal tumour-associated clone frequency showed a strong correlation with TIL tumour reactivity, but overall clonality showed no such correlation.

From frozen aliquots of unsorted single-cell suspensions, genomic DNA was isolated using the QIAamp DNA kit. Tumour samples were surgically resected non-small cell lung cancer tissue. Tissues were received within 2 hours of resection and were immediately processed into single-cell suspensions. Tissue was broken up mechanically, digested enzymatically with DNase I, collagenase I and hyaluronidase for approximately 30 minutes at 37 degrees C, and then filtered and RBC-lysed. TCR-beta CDR3 regions were amplified from genomic DNA by a two-step multiplex PCR, with the second step adding Illumina-compatible adaptors. As a commercial immunoSEQ service, TCR-beta immunosequencing was carried out on an Illumina platform. In the source study's methods: Repertoires were summarised as Top 10 Clones, the percentage of T-cell templates from the ten most frequent sequences, and productive clonality. Productive clonality had a range of 0 to 1, where 1 means a monoclonal population. Tumour-associated clones, identified using log10 scatter plots, were defined as sequences that made up at least 0.1% of tumour T-cell templates and were not found in the matched non-adjacent lung. Two-group comparisons used Student's t-tests, stages used ANOVA, and relationships used linear regression, analysed in GraphPad Prism7 and R. The immuneACCESS repertoire file appears here via TCRdb, limited to in-frame rearrangements. These files lack a portion of the clones; in checked studies, under half of the deficit traces to unresolved V genes, and the cause of the others is not known. V and J calls plus clone size are reproduced from that table; the DNA served to infer D and trimming. The sample table lists roughly 3,800 clones, roughly three quarters of them with a count of one. The leading ten clones occupy 6.5% to 9% of the sample.

Here the chain combines TRBV11-1 and TRBJ1-6, with 7 central nucleotides matching TRBD1. The source material was lung tumor tissue. The sequence derives from a human donor with non-small cell lung cancer. The DNA sequence is TGTGCCAGCACCAAACGGGGACAGAGCAATTCACCCCTCCACTTT. Translated, it reads CASTKRGQSNSPLHF.